The present T cell receptor (beta chain) was sequenced within a study of blood T cell repertoires in COVID-19. The CDR3 runs 12 residues. Trimming left V 11 bases short and J 1 base short, with 9 bases between. Germline CDR1 reads KGHDR; CDR2 reads SFDVKD. Profiling relied on immunoSEQ multiplex PCR, and the TCRdb table lists in-frame clones only, not all of them. The table lists roughly 200,000 clones, 70% to 90% of them singletons. The receptor was isolated from a young woman who had recovered from COVID-19. The gene calls are TRBV24-1 and TRBJ2-3; unclear D gene. The sequenced sample consisted of peripheral blood. The CDR3 coding sequence is TGTGCCATTTCAGAGGGCACAGATACGCAGTATTTT. Protein product: CAISEGTDTQYF.